This TCR beta chain originates from a study of shared clonotypes between healthy human individuals. CDR1 and CDR2 (germline): SNHLY, FYNNEI. This CDR3 contains 15 residues. V lost 3 bases and J 3 bases, leaving 12 bases between the germline ends. Assay used: immunoSEQ multiplex PCR; TCRdb lists only in-frame clones, some missing. The sample contains around 1.5 million clones, approximately 98% of which appear only once. Specimen: naive CD4+ T cells sorted from blood. Subset defined: CD45RA+ positively selected. This TCR was recovered from a man aged 30 to 39 in good health. V is TRBV2 and J is TRBJ2-1; the D call may be TRBD1 or TRBD2 (5 bases each). In DNA, the CDR3 is TGTGCCAGCAGTGACCACCGGGACCGCTACAATGAGCAGTTCTTC. Its translation: CASSDHRDRYNEQFF.